Sequencing of this T cell receptor (beta chain) was carried out in a study of cytomegalovirus exposure and HLA in healthy donors. V gave up 4 bases and J gave up 2 bases, with 8 bases separating them. This CDR3 region has 13 residues. CDR1 and CDR2 (germline): SQVTM, ANQGSEA. 60 Vbeta and 13 Jbeta primers were used in PCR. The method was immunoSEQ multiplex PCR; TCRdb's version includes in-frame clones alone and lacks a portion of them. The sample lists roughly 170,000 clones; around 80% were seen once. The clonotype originates from a woman aged 30 to 39 in good health and CMV-seropositive. Material: PBMCs. J is TRBJ2-2 and V is TRBV29-1; D uncertain. The CDR3 reads CSVVTDNTGELFF. Written as DNA, the CDR3 is TGCAGCGTTGTTACAGACAACACCGGGGAGCTGTTTTTT.